These 31 T cell receptor beta chains share one sample of origin, sequenced in a study of blood T cell repertoires in COVID-19. Measured with immunoSEQ multiplex PCR; TCRdb has only the in-frame clones, and not every one. This sample has approximately 75,000 clones, with roughly 89% found just once. The sample was peripheral blood. These receptors all come from a man aged 60 to 69 with acute or convalescent COVID-19.

The V and J genes are TRBV5-6 and TRBJ1-6; a weak D match, TRBD1 (6 bases). V lost 5 bases, J lost 6 bases, and 9 bases lay in between. The CDR3 runs 13 residues. The germline gives CDR1 SGHDT, CDR2 YYEEEE. The CDR3 region has the DNA TGTGCCAGCAGGGACAGCCGTAATTCACCCCTCCACTTT. Residues: CASRDSRNSPLHF.

The chain joins TRBV9 to TRBJ1-6; 9 nucleotides line up with TRBD1. The CDR3 is 18 amino acids. Germline-derived CDR1 and CDR2 are SGDLS and YYNGEE. Trimming at V came to 0 bases and at J to 8 bases, leaving 12 bases not matched to a gene. In nucleotides, the CDR3 is TGTGCCAGCAGCGTAGGACCAGGGACAGGGTTATTTTATTCACCCCTCCACTTT. As protein: CASSVGPGTGLFYSPLHF.

The chain carries TRBV5-1 and TRBJ1-2; possible D gene TRBD1, 5 bases. Trimming stripped 7 bases from V and 4 bases from J, with 17 bases between. Germline V CDR1 and CDR2: SGHRS, YFSETQ. CDR3 length: 14 amino acids. For the CDR3, the DNA is TGCGCCAGCTCTCTCCCCGGGGACTTCTATGGCTACACCTTC. It translates to CASSLPGDFYGYTF.

This clone occurred a few times. The rearrangement joins TRBV5-1 to TRBJ2-4, with D possibly being TRBD2 (6 bases). Trimming removed 4 bases from V and 9 bases from J, with 17 bases in between. Germline-derived CDR1 and CDR2 are SGHRS and YFSETQ. The CDR3 length is 14 residues. CDR3 coding DNA: TGCGCCAGCAGCCCTCGGTGGCAGGAGGGCATTCAGTACTTC. This gives the protein CASSPRWQEGIQYF. The full variable domain, its missing parts supplied by reference TRBV5-1 and TRBJ2-4, is KAGVTQTPRYLIKTRGQQVTLSCSPISGHRSVSWYQQTPGQGLQFLFEYFSETQRNKGNFPGRFSGRQFSNSRSEMNVSTLELGDSALYLCASSPRWQEGIQYFGAGTRLSVL.

J is TRBJ1-5 and V is TRBV19; a weak D match, TRBD1 (6 bases). Germline CDR1 and CDR2: LNHDA and SQIVND (reference sequence). The CDR3 has 14 residues. The V end was cut by 4 bases, the J end by 5 bases, with 12 bases between. As DNA, the CDR3 is TGTGCCAGTAGTAGCTCAGGGGTCTATCAGCCCCAGCATTTT. Translating gives CASSSSGVYQPQHF.

The J gene is TRBJ1-4, the V gene TRBV5-1, with D tentatively TRBD1 (6 bases). Trimming pared 0 bases from V and 4 bases from J, leaving 10 bases between. Per germline, CDR1 SGHRS and CDR2 YFSETQ. The CDR3 has 15 residues. CDR3 sequence: CASSLAGRGNEKLFF. As DNA, the CDR3 is TGCGCCAGCAGCTTGGCCGGCAGGGGTAATGAAAAACTGTTTTTT.

This chain joins TRBV6-6 and TRBJ2-7; D may be TRBD2 (5 bases). Germline values: CDR1 MNHNY, CDR2 SVGAGI (reference sequence). V lost 7 bases to trimming and J lost 4 bases, with 17 bases between them. The CDR3 is 14 amino acids. Here the CDR3 reads CASTLGGFGYEQYF. The DNA for the CDR3 is TGTGCCAGCACCCTTGGCGGGTTCGGATACGAGCAGTACTTC.

The chain uses TRBV7-8 and TRBJ1-2, with a weak D call TRBD1 (6 bases). Trimming took 2 bases from V and 5 from J, leaving 18 bases between them. The germline V gene has CDR1 SGHVS and CDR2 FQNEAQ. The length of the CDR3 is 16 residues. The CDR3 is CASSLKMTGPTYGYTF. The CDR3 DNA sequence: TGTGCCAGCAGCTTAAAAATGACAGGCCCTACTTATGGCTACACCTTC.

The chain carries TRBV10-3 and TRBJ2-7; TRBD2 aligns across 10 bases. The germline V gene has CDR1 ENHRY and CDR2 SYGVKD. Trimming removed 0 bases from V and 6 bases from J; junction bases left unmatched: 5. The CDR3 runs 15 residues. The CDR3: CAISESERGGREQYF. The CDR3 DNA sequence: TGTGCCATCAGTGAGTCCGAGCGGGGGGGCCGCGAGCAGTACTTC.

The rearrangement links TRBV27 to TRBJ2-5; 9 bases fit TRBD2. This CDR3 has 15 residues. Germline loops: CDR1 MNHEY, CDR2 SMNVEV (reference sequence). The V and J ends lost 2 bases and 5 bases, in that order; junction bases with no gene match: 6. The chain's CDR3 is CASSLLSGRTETQYF. The CDR3 coding sequence is TGTGCCAGCAGTTTACTTAGCGGGAGAACGGAGACCCAGTACTTC.

CDR3 in amino acids: CASSLARTGYNLNTEAFF. DNA of the CDR3: TGTGCCAGCAGCTTAGCGCGGACAGGGTATAACTTGAACACTGAAGCTTTCTTT. V is TRBV11-2 and J is TRBJ1-1; 8 positions agree with TRBD1. The CDR3 runs to 18 residues. With V trimmed by 1 base and J by 0 bases, 10 bases remained unmatched. CDR1 and CDR2 from the germline V gene are SGHAT and FQNNGV. Using reference TRBV11-2 and TRBJ1-1 for the parts outside the CDR3, the full variable domain is EAGVAQSPRYKIIEKRQSVAFWCNPISGHATLYWYQQILGQGPKLLIQFQNNGVVDDSQLPKDRFSAERLKGVDSTLKIQPAKLEDSAVYLCASSLARTGYNLNTEAFFGQGTRLTVV.

This sequence joins TRBV9 and TRBJ1-1; D perhaps matches TRBD1 (6 bases). The CDR3 extends over 16 amino acids. Germline CDR1 reads SGDLS; CDR2 reads YYNGEE. V gave up 0 bases and J gave up 5 bases, with 17 bases separating them. The CDR3 DNA reads as TGTGCCAGCAGCGTAGACTTCAGGCAAACAGGGACTGAAGCTTTCTTT. It yields the protein CASSVDFRQTGTEAFF.

The V and J genes are TRBV27 and TRBJ1-1, with 7 positions matching TRBD1. The J segment lost 0 bases and the V segment lost 6 bases, leaving 7 bases of the junction unmatched. Germline CDR1 is MNHEY and CDR2 is SMNVEV (reference sequence). CDR3 length: 15 residues. CDR3 DNA: TGTGCCAGCAGCCTCCTGGACAGGATGAACACTGAAGCTTTCTTT. This sequence encodes CASSLLDRMNTEAFF.

J is TRBJ1-2 and V is TRBV6-5; 10 bases are a match to TRBD1. Germline V gene data show CDR1 as MNHEY and CDR2 as SVGAGI. The CDR3 consists of 14 residues. The V and J ends lost 7 bases and 4 bases, in that order; junction bases with no gene match: 6. The CDR3 DNA reads as TGTGCCAGCAAACCCGGACAGGGGGGCTATGGCTACACCTTC. Residues: CASKPGQGGYGYTF.

CDR3 nucleotides: TGTGCCAGCAGCTTAACCCAGACAGGGGTAGTGGGGTATGGCTACACCTTC. Translating gives CASSLTQTGVVGYGYTF. The rearrangement joins TRBV7-8 to TRBJ1-2, with 8 bases matching TRBD1. CDR1 and CDR2 from the germline V gene are SGHVS and FQNEAQ. The CDR3 totals 17 residues. The V gene end was trimmed by 2 bases and the J gene end by 5 bases; junction bases not matched to a gene: 13.

The J gene is TRBJ2-2, the V gene TRBV6-5; no definite D call. This CDR3 has 15 residues. In germline, CDR1 is MNHEY, CDR2 SVGAGI. V was trimmed by 2 bases and J by 2 bases, leaving 9 bases between them. The chain's CDR3 is CASSYGPDNTGELFF. The DNA of the CDR3 is TGTGCCAGCAGTTACGGGCCAGACAACACCGGGGAGCTGTTTTTT.

The chain employs TRBV9 and TRBJ2-7, with TRBD2 identical over 10 bases. The germline gives CDR1 SGDLS, CDR2 YYNGEE. The CDR3 is made up of 14 amino acids. V was pared by 2 bases and J by 5 bases, with 4 bases of the junction left unmatched. The CDR3 loop reads CASSVGLANNEQYF. The DNA of the CDR3 is TGTGCCAGCAGCGTGGGACTAGCGAACAACGAGCAGTACTTC.

This clone appeared a single time. This chain uses TRBV27 with TRBJ2-7; D gene uncertain. CDR3 length: 13 residues. Between the trimmed V and J ends, which lost 4 bases and 3 bases, there was a span of 10 bases. Germline V gene sequence: CDR1 MNHEY, CDR2 SMNVEV (reference sequence). This CDR3 is CASSSRFSYEQYF. The DNA for the CDR3 is TGTGCCAGCAGTTCGCGGTTTAGCTACGAGCAGTACTTC.

Only one count was recorded for this clone. The J gene is TRBJ1-1, the V gene TRBV5-6, with D tentatively TRBD1 (6 bases). Looked up from germline, CDR1 is SGHDT and CDR2 is YYEEEE. V lost 3 bases and J lost 1, with 16 bases in between. The CDR3 covers 16 residues. CDR3 amino acids: CASSYGQGTRNTEAFF. In DNA form, the CDR3 reads TGTGCCAGCAGCTACGGGCAGGGGACCCGGAACACTGAAGCTTTCTTT. Together with reference TRBV5-6 and TRBJ1-1, the CDR3 gives the full variable domain: DAGVTQSPTHLIKTRGQQVTLRCSPKSGHDTVSWYQQALGQGPQFIFQYYEEEERQRGNFPDRFSGHQFPNYSSELNVNALLLGDSALYLCASSYGQGTRNTEAFFGQGTRLTVV.

This sequence joins TRBV19 and TRBJ2-5; 7 bases line up with TRBD1. The V gene's germline CDR1 is LNHDA and CDR2 SQIVND (reference sequence). This CDR3 is 14 amino acids long. V lost 5 bases and J lost 9; bases outside the gene matches: 12. CDR3 nucleotides: TGTGCCAGTAGTGTCATGGGACAGCCCAGTCCCCAGTACTTC. This sequence encodes CASSVMGQPSPQYF. The whole variable domain, filled in from reference TRBV19 and TRBJ2-5, reads DGGITQSPKYLFRKEGQNVTLSCEQNLNHDAMYWYRQDPGQGLRLIYYSQIVNDFQKGDIAEGYSVSREKKESFPLTVTSAQKNPTAFYLCASSVMGQPSPQYFGPGTRLLVL.

CDR3 amino acids: CASSQGWGVTEAFF. The DNA for the CDR3 is TGTGCCAGCAGCCAAGGGTGGGGGGTAACTGAAGCTTTCTTT. The rearrangement links TRBV3-1 (or the pseudogene TRBV3-2) to TRBJ1-1; D may be TRBD1 (5 bases). Trimming took 1 base from V and 5 from J, leaving 11 bases between them. Germline V gene lookup returns CDR1 LGHDT and CDR2 YNNKEL (reference sequence). This CDR3 is built from 14 residues.

The V call is TRBV3-1 (or the pseudogene TRBV3-2), the J call TRBJ1-2; D unresolved. Germline lookup yields CDR1 LGHDT and CDR2 YNNKEL (reference sequence). V was shortened by 0 bases and J by 4 bases, with 9 bases between the two germline ends. The CDR3 loop spans 14 amino acids. The chain's CDR3 is CASSQDPQVYGYTF. The DNA of the CDR3 is TGTGCCAGCAGCCAAGATCCTCAGGTCTATGGCTACACCTTC.

The J gene is TRBJ1-1, the V gene TRBV2; D gene uncertain. The germline V and J ends were trimmed by 7 bases and 0 bases, with 12 bases remaining between them. CDR1 and CDR2 (germline): SNHLY, FYNNEI. The CDR3 is made up of 14 amino acids. CDR3 DNA sequence: TGTGCCAGCATCCTCCTTCCCGTGAACACTGAAGCTTTCTTT. This sequence encodes CASILLPVNTEAFF.

The V call is TRBV3-1 (or the pseudogene TRBV3-2), the J call TRBJ2-1; the D gene is possibly TRBD1 (6 bases). Looked up from germline, CDR1 is LGHDT and CDR2 is YNNKEL (reference sequence). V gave up 0 bases and J gave up 4 bases, with 13 bases separating them. This CDR3 comprises 16 residues. CDR3 coding DNA: TGTGCCAGCAGCCAAGATATACTAGGGGGTTACAATGAGCAGTTCTTC. It is translated as CASSQDILGGYNEQFF.

This rearrangement joins TRBV19 to TRBJ1-5; 12 bases agree with TRBD1. CDR1 and CDR2 (germline): LNHDA, SQIVND (reference sequence). The CDR3 totals 15 residues. Germline trimming cut 6 bases from V and 6 bases from J; bases unmatched to any gene: 6. CDR3 coding DNA: TGTGCCAGTAGGTTCCGGGACAGGGGGCCTCAGCCCCAGCATTTT. Its translation: CASRFRDRGPQPQHF. Based on the CDR3 plus reference TRBV19 and TRBJ1-5, the full variable domain is DGGITQSPKYLFRKEGQNVTLSCEQNLNHDAMYWYRQDPGQGLRLIYYSQIVNDFQKGDIAEGYSVSREKKESFPLTVTSAQKNPTAFYLCASRFRDRGPQPQHFGDGTRLSIL.

The chain couples TRBV6-4 to TRBJ2-1; TRBD2 aligns across 9 bases. Looked up from germline, CDR1 is MRHNA and CDR2 is SNTAGT. The CDR3 runs to 14 residues. V shed 5 bases, J shed 7 bases, and the junction held 6 bases outside the gene matches. The CDR3 here is CASSLAGDENEQFF. CDR3 bases: TGTGCCAGCAGTTTAGCGGGGGACGAGAATGAGCAGTTCTTC.

V usage is TRBV2 and J usage is TRBJ1-2; maybe TRBD1 (5 bases). The CDR3 contains 12 residues. The germline CDR1 and CDR2 sequences are SNHLY and FYNNEI. Trimming took 10 bases from V and 4 from J, leaving 13 bases between them. The CDR3 region has the DNA TGTGCCACCACGGGGGGGTTCTATGGCTACACCTTC. Its protein is CATTGGFYGYTF.

The DNA of the CDR3 is TGTGCCAGCAGTTACCCACCCGACAGGGGTGGCTACACCTTC. This encodes CASSYPPDRGGYTF. J is TRBJ1-2 and V is TRBV6-6; 8 bases fit TRBD1. The V gene end was trimmed by 2 bases and the J gene end by 7 bases; junction bases not matched to a gene: 6. The CDR3 loop spans 14 amino acids. Germline CDR1 MNHNY, CDR2 SVGAGI (reference sequence).

The chain carries TRBV5-1 and TRBJ1-1; a possible D gene is TRBD1 (5 bases). The CDR3 loop spans 14 amino acids. The V gene's germline CDR1 is SGHRS and CDR2 YFSETQ. Deletions cut 4 bases from V and 2 bases from J, with 12 bases between. The DNA of the CDR3 is TGCGCCAGCAGCAGAGATGGACACAACACTGAAGCTTTCTTT. This codes for CASSRDGHNTEAFF.

The V call is TRBV7-2, the J call TRBJ2-2; the D is unclear. The CDR3 loop spans 15 amino acids. The germline gives CDR1 SGHTA, CDR2 FQGNSA. V lost 1 base and J 6 bases, leaving 12 bases between the germline ends. In DNA, the CDR3 is TGTGCCAGCAGCTTAGTGCTAGTTCCCCCCGGGGAGCTGTTTTTT. Protein sequence: CASSLVLVPPGELFF.

In its sample, this clone was seen once. The same CDR3 can be traced to other DNA sequences in this sample. This chain joins TRBV5-1 and TRBJ1-1, with TRBD1 identical over 9 bases. This CDR3 has 14 residues. V dropped 3 bases and J dropped 1; count of bases not matched to a gene: 1. Germline values: CDR1 SGHRS, CDR2 YFSETQ. This CDR3 is CASSSGQGNTEAFF. CDR3 nucleotides: TGCGCCAGCAGCTCGGGACAGGGGAACACTGAAGCTTTCTTT.